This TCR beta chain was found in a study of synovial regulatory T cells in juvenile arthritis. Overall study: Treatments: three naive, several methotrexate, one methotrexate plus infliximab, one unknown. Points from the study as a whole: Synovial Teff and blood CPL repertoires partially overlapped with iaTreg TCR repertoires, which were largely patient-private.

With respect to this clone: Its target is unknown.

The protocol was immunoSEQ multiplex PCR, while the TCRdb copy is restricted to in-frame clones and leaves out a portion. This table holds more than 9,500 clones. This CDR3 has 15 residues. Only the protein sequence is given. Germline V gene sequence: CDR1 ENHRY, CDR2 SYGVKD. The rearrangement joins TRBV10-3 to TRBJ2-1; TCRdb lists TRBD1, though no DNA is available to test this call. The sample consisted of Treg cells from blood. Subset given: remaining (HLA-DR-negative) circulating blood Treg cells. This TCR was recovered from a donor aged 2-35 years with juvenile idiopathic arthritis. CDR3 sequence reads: CAISESGQGEGEQFF.